The 16 T cell receptor beta chains below all came from one sample that was sequenced in a study of blood T cell repertoires in COVID-19. This table comes from immunoSEQ multiplex PCR, and its TCRdb copy is limited to in-frame clones, with some not included. The profile covers about 130,000 clones, with more than 75% appearing a single time and 15% to 20% taken by the ten largest. The sequencing input was peripheral blood. The origin of the receptors is a woman in her forties or fifties who had recovered from COVID-19.

V usage is TRBV11-3 and J usage is TRBJ1-1; tentative D call: TRBD1 (5 bases). With 1 base removed from V and 0 bases from J, the gap between germline ends came to 15 bases. There are 17 residues in the CDR3. The germline V gene encodes CDR1 SGHNT and CDR2 YENEEA. CDR3 nucleotides: TGTGCCAGCAGCTTAGGTGTGTTGGGACTGGTGAACACTGAAGCTTTCTTT. Protein product: CASSLGVLGLVNTEAFF.

The chain is built from TRBV3-1 (or the pseudogene TRBV3-2) and TRBJ2-1; TRBD2 matches 10 bases. Germline loops: CDR1 LGHDT, CDR2 YNNKEL (reference sequence). The CDR3 sequence is 18 residues long. With V trimmed by 4 bases and J by 10 bases, 19 bases remained unmatched. This chain's CDR3 is CASSRGLAGVGWNGEQFF. Here the CDR3 DNA reads TGTGCCAGCAGCCGAGGGCTAGCGGGAGTGGGGTGGAATGGGGAGCAGTTCTTC.

The V call is TRBV3-1 (or the pseudogene TRBV3-2), the J call TRBJ2-1; TRBD2 might be the D (5 bases). Germline lookup yields CDR1 LGHDT and CDR2 YNNKEL (reference sequence). The CDR3 extends over 15 amino acids. Trimming took off 1 base at V and 7 bases at J, with 14 bases between the two ends. The chain's CDR3 is CASSQALGLQNEQFF. CDR3 bases: TGTGCCAGCAGCCAAGCTCTCGGACTTCAAAATGAGCAGTTCTTC.

This clone came up a few times. The CDR3 region has the DNA TGTGCCAGCTCGCCTGGACAGTCGAACACCATATATTTT. It encodes CASSPGQSNTIYF. The chain carries TRBV18 and TRBJ1-3; D possibly corresponds to TRBD1 (6 bases). Germline CDR1 is KGHSH and CDR2 is LQKENI. V dropped 6 bases and J dropped 7 bases, with 13 bases sitting between them. This CDR3 region has 13 residues.

The rearrangement joins TRBV19 to TRBJ1-1; 7 bases map to TRBD1. In germline, CDR1 is LNHDA, CDR2 SQIVND (reference sequence). Trimming removed 5 bases from V and 1 base from J; junction bases left unmatched: 10. This CDR3 contains 16 residues. The CDR3 is CASSRQGRQRNTEAFF. The CDR3 DNA follows: TGTGCCAGTAGTCGACAGGGCAGGCAAAGGAACACTGAAGCTTTCTTT.

The chain's CDR3 is CAWAQLNAAGELFF. DNA of the CDR3: TGTGCCTGGGCACAGTTAAATGCCGCCGGGGAGCTGTTTTTT. The rearrangement links TRBV30 to TRBJ2-2; the D is unclear. This CDR3 is 14 amino acids long. Trimming shortened V by 5 bases and J by 6 bases, and 16 bases separated the two germline ends. Germline V gene sequence: CDR1 GTSNPN, CDR2 SVGIG (reference sequence).

This clone was observed a single time. The rearrangement uses TRBV20-1 and TRBJ2-1, with D unclear. Trimming stripped 1 base from V and 10 bases from J, with 8 bases between. Per germline, CDR1 DFQATT and CDR2 SNEGSKA (reference sequence). This CDR3 region has 11 residues. The CDR3 nucleotides are TGCAGTGCTAGAGGAACACGAGAGCAGTTCTTC. This encodes CSARGTREQFF.

The rearrangement uses TRBV10-2 and TRBJ1-6; 11 bases are shared with TRBD1. Trimming at V came to 6 bases and at J to 7 bases, leaving 2 bases not matched to a gene. Germline V lookup: CDR1 WSHSY, CDR2 SAAADI. The CDR3 covers 14 residues. CDR3 sequence: CASRRDRGNSPLHF. As DNA, the CDR3 is TGCGCCAGCAGGCGGGACAGGGGGAATTCACCCCTCCACTTT.

This chain joins TRBV6-5 and TRBJ1-2; 8 nucleotides agree with TRBD1. Germline CDR1 MNHEY, CDR2 SVGAGI. V was pared by 5 bases and J by 6 bases, with 2 bases of the junction left unmatched. The CDR3 consists of 12 residues. The chain's CDR3 is CASSRQGNGYTF. The CDR3 DNA follows: TGTGCCAGCAGTCGACAGGGGAATGGCTACACCTTC.

V and J are TRBV7-2 and TRBJ1-5; D is uncertain. Germline CDR1 SGHTA, CDR2 FQGNSA. The CDR3 contains 14 residues. Trimming stripped 6 bases from V and 6 bases from J, with 15 bases between. The CDR3 sequence: CASSRRGSGQPQHF. CDR3 sequence (DNA): TGTGCCAGCAGTCGGCGGGGTTCCGGTCAGCCCCAGCATTTT.

The rearrangement uses TRBV9 and TRBJ2-1; D gene uncertain. The CDR3 length is 16 residues. The germline V gene encodes CDR1 SGDLS and CDR2 YYNGEE. V lost 0 bases to trimming and J lost 1 base, with 11 bases between them. The DNA for the CDR3 is TGTGCCAGCAGCGTAGAGCAGGTTAGGTCCTACAATGAGCAGTTCTTC. Translating it yields CASSVEQVRSYNEQFF.

This sequence joins TRBV6-5 and TRBJ2-3; 7 bases agree with TRBD2. The J segment lost 2 bases and the V segment lost 4 bases, leaving 6 bases of the junction unmatched. The CDR3 runs 15 residues. Germline V gene sequence: CDR1 MNHEY, CDR2 SVGAGI. Here the CDR3 DNA reads TGTGCCAGCAGTTTGACTAGCTATAACACAGATACGCAGTATTTT. This translates into CASSLTSYNTDTQYF.

Only one count was recorded for this clone. The chain recombines TRBV9 with TRBJ1-1, with 10 bases aligning to TRBD1. Trimming took 4 bases from V and 5 from J; bases not matched to a gene: 14. The CDR3 has 17 residues. Germline V gives CDR1 SGDLS, CDR2 YYNGEE. CDR3 sequence (DNA): TGTGCCAGCAGCAAAACTCCTAGACAGGGGGCGGGAACTGAAGCTTTCTTT. Amino acid sequence: CASSKTPRQGAGTEAFF. Using reference TRBV9 and TRBJ1-1 for the parts outside the CDR3, the full variable domain is DSGVTQTPKHLITATGQRVTLRCSPRSGDLSVYWYQQSLDQGLQFLIQYYNGEERAKGNILERFSAQQFPDLHSELNLSSLELGDSALYFCASSKTPRQGAGTEAFFGQGTRLTVV.

CDR3 DNA sequence: TGTGCCACCAACGGGACAGTTGACACCGGGGAGCTGTTTTTT. As protein: CATNGTVDTGELFF. The V call is TRBV6-4, the J call TRBJ2-2, with 7 bases identical to TRBD1. V lost 10 bases to trimming and J lost 3 bases; unmatched junction nucleotides: 8. The length of the CDR3 is 14 residues. Germline V gene lookup returns CDR1 MRHNA and CDR2 SNTAGT.

The genes are TRBV7-9 and TRBJ2-2; TRBD2 is a possible D gene (5 bases). Germline lookup yields CDR1 SEHNR and CDR2 FQNEAQ (reference sequence). V was trimmed by 5 bases and J by 5 bases, leaving 18 bases between them. This CDR3 spans 16 amino acids. The CDR3 DNA reads TGTGCCAGCAGCCCGCATTCTCTTCCGGGGACCGGGGAGCTGTTTTTT. Encoded protein: CASSPHSLPGTGELFF.

This sequence joins TRBV5-1 and TRBJ1-3; a possible D gene is TRBD1 (5 bases). There are 13 residues in the CDR3. Germline V gene lookup returns CDR1 SGHRS and CDR2 YFSETQ. Trimming pared 3 bases from V and 1 base from J, leaving 5 bases between. CDR3: CASSSGSGNTIYF. The CDR3 DNA sequence: TGCGCCAGCAGCTCAGGGTCTGGAAACACCATATATTTT. Filled out from reference TRBV5-1 and TRBJ1-3, the complete variable domain reads KAGVTQTPRYLIKTRGQQVTLSCSPISGHRSVSWYQQTPGQGLQFLFEYFSETQRNKGNFPGRFSGRQFSNSRSEMNVSTLELGDSALYLCASSSGSGNTIYFGEGSWLTVV.